The clone carrying this T cell receptor (beta chain) showed up just a few times. This CDR3 has 16 residues. Germline V gene sequence: CDR1 KGHSH, CDR2 LQKENI. J lost 3 bases, V lost 1 base, and 7 bases had no gene match. These data come from a study of T cells in Graves' hyperthyroidism and ophthalmopathy. Amplification of TCR beta CDR3 regions used RNA as the template. TCR CDR3 underwent first-round RT-PCR with the HTBI primer set. TCRdb passed the multiplex PCR reads through MiXCR, listing each CDR3 protein once. The data contain around 340,000 distinct CDR3 sequences, over 11% of them seen just once; the ten biggest clones take up approximately 25%.

This TCR was sampled from a woman in her twenties or thirties with Graves' hyperthyroidism. Sequenced material: blood. This chain joins TRBV18 and TRBJ2-7; 9 nucleotides line up with TRBD1. Here the CDR3 reads CASSPRETGGFYEQYF. The CDR3 nucleotides are TGTGCCAGCTCACCACGCGAGACAGGGGGATTCTACGAGCAGTACTTC.